The sequence of this T cell receptor (beta chain) was determined in a study of OX40 agonist ivuxolimab in advanced cancers. This table comes from immunoSEQ multiplex PCR, and its TCRdb copy is limited to in-frame clones, with some not included. The sample includes tens of thousands of clones, roughly 84% of them seen just once. This clonotype was obtained from an adult with an advanced solid tumor such as melanoma, head and neck, liver or kidney cancer. The sample consisted of CD4+ or CD8+ T cells sorted from blood, taken in a trial of the OX40 agonist ivuxolimab.

The CDR3 reads CASSEGLGYEQYF. In DNA, the CDR3 is TGTGCCAGCAGTGAGGGGCTTGGTTACGAGCAGTACTTC. The rearrangement uses TRBV2 and TRBJ2-7; possibly TRBD1 for D (5 bases). CDR1 SNHLY and CDR2 FYNNEI come from the germline V gene. V was pared by 3 bases and J by 4 bases, with 10 bases between. The CDR3 totals 13 residues. The full variable domain, its missing parts supplied by reference TRBV2 and TRBJ2-7, is EPEVTQTPSHQVTQMGQEVILRCVPISNHLYFYWYRQILGQKVEFLVSFYNNEISEKSEIFDDQFSVERPDGSNFTLKIRSTKLEDSAMYFCASSEGLGYEQYFGPGTRLTVT.